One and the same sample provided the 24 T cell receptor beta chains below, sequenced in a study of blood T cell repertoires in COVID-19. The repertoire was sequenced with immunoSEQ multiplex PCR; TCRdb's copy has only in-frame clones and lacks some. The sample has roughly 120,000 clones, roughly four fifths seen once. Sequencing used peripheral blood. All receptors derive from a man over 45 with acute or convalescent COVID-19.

CDR3 loop: CASRRRGLDNEQFF. CDR3 nucleotide sequence: TGTGCCAGCAGGAGGAGAGGGCTAGACAATGAGCAGTTCTTC. V usage is TRBV21-1 and J usage is TRBJ2-1; no check of the table's D call, TRBD2, against the DNA was made. TRBV21-1 is a listed pseudogene. CDR3 length: 14 residues.

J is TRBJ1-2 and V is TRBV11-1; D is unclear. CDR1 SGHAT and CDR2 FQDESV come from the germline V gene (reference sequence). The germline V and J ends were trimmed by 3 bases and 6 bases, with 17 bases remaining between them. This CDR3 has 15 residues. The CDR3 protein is CASSLEAGVQHGYTF. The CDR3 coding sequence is TGTGCCAGCAGCTTGGAGGCGGGAGTACAGCATGGCTACACCTTC.

The chain's CDR3 is CSVAASGGAYQETQYF. Here the CDR3 DNA reads TGCAGCGTTGCGGCTAGCGGGGGGGCATATCAAGAGACCCAGTACTTC. The chain is built from TRBV29-1 and TRBJ2-5; TRBD2 matches 12 bases. Germline V gives CDR1 SQVTM, CDR2 ANQGSEA. The CDR3 length is 16 residues. The V segment lost 4 bases and the J segment 2 bases; nucleotides outside the gene matches: 8. Looking up the rest from reference TRBV29-1 and TRBJ2-5 gives the full variable domain: SAVISQKPSRDICQRGTSLTIQCQVDSQVTMMFWYRQQPGQSLTLIATANQGSEATYESGFVIDKFPISRPNLTFSTLTVSNMSPEDSSIYLCSVAASGGAYQETQYFGPGTRLLVL.

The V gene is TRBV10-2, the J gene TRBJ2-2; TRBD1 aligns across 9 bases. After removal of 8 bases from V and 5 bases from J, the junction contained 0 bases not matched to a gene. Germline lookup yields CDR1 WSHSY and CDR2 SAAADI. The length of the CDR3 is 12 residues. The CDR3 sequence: CASGQGTGELFF. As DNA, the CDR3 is TGCGCCAGCGGACAGGGGACCGGGGAGCTGTTTTTT.

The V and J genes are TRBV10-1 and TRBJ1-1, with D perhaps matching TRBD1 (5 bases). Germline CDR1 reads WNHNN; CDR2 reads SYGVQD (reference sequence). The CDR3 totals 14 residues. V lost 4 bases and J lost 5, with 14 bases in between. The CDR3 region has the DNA TGCGCCAGCAGTGCGGCACGGGAGGGGACTGAAGCTTTCTTT. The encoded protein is CASSAAREGTEAFF.

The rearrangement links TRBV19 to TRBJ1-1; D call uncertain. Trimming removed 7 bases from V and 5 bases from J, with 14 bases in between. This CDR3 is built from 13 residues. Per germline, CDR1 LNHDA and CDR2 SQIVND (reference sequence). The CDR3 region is CASMMGLSTEAFF. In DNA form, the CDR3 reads TGTGCCAGTATGATGGGCCTTTCTACTGAAGCTTTCTTT.

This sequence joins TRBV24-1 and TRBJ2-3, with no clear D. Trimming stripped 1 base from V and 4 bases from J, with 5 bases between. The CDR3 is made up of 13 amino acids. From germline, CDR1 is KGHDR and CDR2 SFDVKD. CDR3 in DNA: TGTGCCACCAGTGATTTCGAGCCAGATACGCAGTATTTT. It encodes CATSDFEPDTQYF.

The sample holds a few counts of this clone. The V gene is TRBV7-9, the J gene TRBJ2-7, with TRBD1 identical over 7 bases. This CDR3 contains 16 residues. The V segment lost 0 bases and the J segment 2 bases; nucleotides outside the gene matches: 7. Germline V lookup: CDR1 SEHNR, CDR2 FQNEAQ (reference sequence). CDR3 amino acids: CASSLALGQKPYEQYF. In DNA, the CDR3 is TGTGCCAGCAGCTTAGCGTTGGGACAGAAACCCTACGAGCAGTACTTC.

In DNA, the CDR3 is TGTGCCAGCAGCCCCGGACAGGGGGCGGCCGGGGAGCTGTTTTTT. Its translation is CASSPGQGAAGELFF. V gene TRBV5-8 combines with J gene TRBJ2-2; 11 bases match TRBD1. The trim removed 4 bases at V and 6 bases at J, leaving 5 bases unmatched. The CDR3 consists of 15 residues. From germline, CDR1 is SGHTS and CDR2 YDEGEE.

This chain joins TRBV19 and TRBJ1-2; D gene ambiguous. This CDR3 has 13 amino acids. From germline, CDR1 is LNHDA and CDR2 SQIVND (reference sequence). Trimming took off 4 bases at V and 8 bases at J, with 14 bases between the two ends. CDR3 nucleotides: TGTGCCAGTAGTAGCTCCGGAGGGCGCGGCTACACCTTC. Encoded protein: CASSSSGGRGYTF. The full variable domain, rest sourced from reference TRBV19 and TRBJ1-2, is DGGITQSPKYLFRKEGQNVTLSCEQNLNHDAMYWYRQDPGQGLRLIYYSQIVNDFQKGDIAEGYSVSREKKESFPLTVTSAQKNPTAFYLCASSSSGGRGYTFGSGTRLTVV.

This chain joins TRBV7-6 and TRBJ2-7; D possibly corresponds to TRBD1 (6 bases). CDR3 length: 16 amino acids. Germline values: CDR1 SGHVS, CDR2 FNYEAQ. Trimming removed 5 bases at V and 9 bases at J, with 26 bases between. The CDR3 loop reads CASSRTSGTHPLGQYF. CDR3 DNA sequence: TGTGCCAGCAGCCGGACCTCCGGGACACACCCCCTGGGGCAGTACTTC. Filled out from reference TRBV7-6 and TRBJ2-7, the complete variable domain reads GAGVSQSPRYKVTKRGQDVALRCDPISGHVSLYWYRQALGQGPEFLTYFNYEAQQDKSGLPNDRFSAERPEGSISTLTIQRTEQRDSAMYRCASSRTSGTHPLGQYFGPGTRLTVT.

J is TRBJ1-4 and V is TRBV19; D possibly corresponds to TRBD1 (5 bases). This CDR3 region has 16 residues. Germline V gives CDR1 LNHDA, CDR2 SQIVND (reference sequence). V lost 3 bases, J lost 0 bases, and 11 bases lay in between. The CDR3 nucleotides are TGTGCCAGTAGTATCGGCAGGGAGGCAACTAATGAAAAACTGTTTTTT. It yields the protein CASSIGREATNEKLFF.

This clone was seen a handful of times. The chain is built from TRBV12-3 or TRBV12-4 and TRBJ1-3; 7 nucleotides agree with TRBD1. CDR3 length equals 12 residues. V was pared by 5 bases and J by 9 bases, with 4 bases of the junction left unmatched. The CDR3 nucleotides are TGTGCCAGCAGTCCCGGGACAGCCACCATATATTTT. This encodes CASSPGTATIYF.

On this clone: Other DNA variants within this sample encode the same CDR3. CDR3 loop: CSVGGTPYEQYF. The DNA of the CDR3 is TGCAGCGTTGGCGGCACCCCCTACGAGCAGTACTTC. V and J are TRBV29-1 and TRBJ2-7, with no clear D. The germline V gene has CDR1 SQVTM and CDR2 ANQGSEA. Trimming removed 4 bases at V and 2 bases at J, with 9 bases between. There are 12 residues in the CDR3.

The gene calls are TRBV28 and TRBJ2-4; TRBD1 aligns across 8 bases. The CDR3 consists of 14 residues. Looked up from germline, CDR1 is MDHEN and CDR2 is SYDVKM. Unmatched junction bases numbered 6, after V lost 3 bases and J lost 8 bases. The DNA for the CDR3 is TGTGCCAGCAGTTTGGTACAGGGGGGTCACATTCAGTACTTC. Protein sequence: CASSLVQGGHIQYF.

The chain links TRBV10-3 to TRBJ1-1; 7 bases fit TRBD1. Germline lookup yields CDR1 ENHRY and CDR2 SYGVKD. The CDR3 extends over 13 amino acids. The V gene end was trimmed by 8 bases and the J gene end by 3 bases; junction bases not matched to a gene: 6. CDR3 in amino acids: CAIQGGRDTEAFF. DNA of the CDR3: TGTGCCATCCAGGGGGGTCGGGACACTGAAGCTTTCTTT.

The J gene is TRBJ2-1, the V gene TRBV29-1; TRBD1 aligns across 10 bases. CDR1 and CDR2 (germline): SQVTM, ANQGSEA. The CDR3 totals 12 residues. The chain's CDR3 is CCTGTGAFEQFF. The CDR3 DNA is TGCTGTACCGGGACAGGGGCCTTTGAGCAGTTCTTC.

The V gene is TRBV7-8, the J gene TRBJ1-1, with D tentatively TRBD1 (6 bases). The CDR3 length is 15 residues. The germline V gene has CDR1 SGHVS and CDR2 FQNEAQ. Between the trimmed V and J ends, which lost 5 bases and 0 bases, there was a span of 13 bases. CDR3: CASSARQAMNTEAFF. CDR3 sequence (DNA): TGTGCCAGCAGCGCCCGACAGGCTATGAACACTGAAGCTTTCTTT.

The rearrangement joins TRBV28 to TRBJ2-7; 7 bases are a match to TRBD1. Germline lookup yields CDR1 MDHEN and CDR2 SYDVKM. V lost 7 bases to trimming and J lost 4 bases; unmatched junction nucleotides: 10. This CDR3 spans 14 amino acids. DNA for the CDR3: TGTGCCAGCAAGGGGTGGGACAGCGCTTACGAGCAGTACTTC. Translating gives CASKGWDSAYEQYF.

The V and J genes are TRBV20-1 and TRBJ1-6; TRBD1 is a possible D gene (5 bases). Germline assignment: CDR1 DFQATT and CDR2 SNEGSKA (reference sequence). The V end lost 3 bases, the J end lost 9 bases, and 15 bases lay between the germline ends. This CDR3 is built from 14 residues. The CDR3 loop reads CSASPTVGGSPLHF. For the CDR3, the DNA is TGCAGTGCTAGTCCAACTGTGGGGGGTTCACCCCTCCACTTT.

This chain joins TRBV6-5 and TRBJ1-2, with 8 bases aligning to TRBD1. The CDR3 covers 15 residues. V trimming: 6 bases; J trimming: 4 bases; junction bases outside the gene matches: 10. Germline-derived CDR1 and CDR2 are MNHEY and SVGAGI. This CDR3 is CASRPSGQGGYGYTF. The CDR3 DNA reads TGTGCCAGCAGACCCTCCGGACAGGGAGGCTATGGCTACACCTTC.

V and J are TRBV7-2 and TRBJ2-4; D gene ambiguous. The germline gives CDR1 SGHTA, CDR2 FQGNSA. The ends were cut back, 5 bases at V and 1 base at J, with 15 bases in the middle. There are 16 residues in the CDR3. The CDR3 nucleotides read TGTGCCAGCAGCCTAAGAGTTAGCTCTGCCAAAAACATTCAGTACTTC. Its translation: CASSLRVSSAKNIQYF.

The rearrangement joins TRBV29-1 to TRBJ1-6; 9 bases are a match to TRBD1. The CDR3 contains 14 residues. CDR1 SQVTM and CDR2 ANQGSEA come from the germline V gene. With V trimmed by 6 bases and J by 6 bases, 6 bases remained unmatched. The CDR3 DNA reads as TGCAGCGTCGGACAGGGGAGCCTTAATTCACCCCTCCACTTT. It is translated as CSVGQGSLNSPLHF.

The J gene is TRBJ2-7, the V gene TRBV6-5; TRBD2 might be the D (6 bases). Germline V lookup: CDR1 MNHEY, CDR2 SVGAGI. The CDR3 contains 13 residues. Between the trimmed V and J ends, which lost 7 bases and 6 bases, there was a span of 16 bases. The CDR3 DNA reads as TGTGCCAGCACCAAAGGAGGGGTAGGCGAGCAGTACTTC. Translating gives CASTKGGVGEQYF.